The clone carrying this TCR beta chain was picked up a small number of times. Its antigen is not known. Germline and junction disagree at one end, which may indicate a read error. The record originates from a study of shared clonotypes between healthy human individuals. Turning to the study itself: With ages of 18 to 49, the donors were a couple of women and three men. Each donor's CD8 memory used one plate, CD8 naive two, each CD4 subset three. The study's findings and limits: Rarefaction exposed incomplete sorted-subset sequencing despite large depth.

The data were produced by immunoSEQ multiplex PCR, yet TCRdb's version contains in-frame clones alone and is incomplete. Among roughly 2.4 million clones listed, approximately 96% were seen once. Negatively enriched CD4+ T cells were divided by CD45RA into naive and memory. The V gene's germline CDR1 is SNHLY and CDR2 FYNNEI. The CDR3 consists of 10 residues. The chain uses TRBV2 and TRBJ2-1, with 8 bases matching TRBD2. This clonotype originated in a man aged 18 to 29 in good health. The specimen was naive CD4+ T cells sorted from blood. Subset meaning: CD45RA+ positively selected. DNA of the CDR3: TGTGCCAGCAGTGGGGGACTAGACGTCTTC. The encoded protein is CASSGGLDVF. Full variable domain (outside the CDR3, taken from reference TRBV2 and TRBJ2-1): EPEVTQTPSHQVTQMGQEVILRCVPISNHLYFYWYRQILGQKVEFLVSFYNNEISEKSEIFDDQFSVERPDGSNFTLKIRSTKLEDSAMYFCASSGGLDVFGPGTRLTVL.